This T cell receptor beta chain appears in the sequencing data of a study of blood T cell repertoires in COVID-19. Study background: PBMCs, B-cell-depleted T cells, or T cells were the source of the cDNA or gDNA that made up the material.

Germline values: CDR1 SGDLS, CDR2 YYNGEE. CDR3 length: 13 amino acids. With 2 bases removed from V and 2 bases from J, the gap between germline ends came to 7 bases. Cohort placement rested on clinical history that participants reported themselves. No more than 2 weeks before study entry, exposed participants had met a case of COVID-19. The assay was immunoSEQ multiplex PCR, and TCRdb's table has in-frame clones only and misses some. Found here are about 240,000 clones, 83% of them singletons; the top ten hold about 3.8%. This clone was seen more than once but under ten times. The same CDR3 is also encoded by other DNA sequences in this sample.

The rearrangement uses TRBV9 and TRBJ1-2, with a weak D call TRBD1 (5 bases). Sample: PBMCs or T cells enriched from blood (not recorded which). The origin of this receptor is a woman aged 40 to 50 who had been exposed to COVID-19. The CDR3 region is CASSVDSNYGYTF. The CDR3 DNA follows: TGTGCCAGCAGCGTCGACAGCAACTATGGCTACACCTTC.